This passage covers 23 T cell receptor beta chains from one sample sequenced in a study of regulatory T cells in long-lasting Graves disease. The time point is: newly diagnosed GD, antithyroid drugs for less than 3 months. PBMC RNA was the source of the TCR library. Arm-PCR of CDR3 regions with iRepertoire HTBI primers generated TCR beta libraries. Using its own MiXCR run on the multiplex PCR reads, TCRdb lists one record per CDR3 protein. Of 300,000 to 400,000 distinct CDR3 sequences in the sample, around 15% are singletons; the top ten hold 25% to 30%. The same sample was also studied in work on T cells in Graves' hyperthyroidism and ophthalmopathy.

Sequenced here: peripheral blood mononuclear cells (PBMCs), sampled at new diagnosis, from a patient treated with antithyroid drugs. The receptors originated from a man aged 40-49 years with Graves disease.

This clonotype was seen more than once but under ten times. The J gene is TRBJ1-2, the V gene TRBV3-1; D is undetermined. V lost 0 bases, J lost 3 bases, and 14 bases lay in between. The length of the CDR3 is 16 residues. Germline values: CDR1 LGHDT, CDR2 YNNKEL (reference sequence). The CDR3 loop reads CASSQDLQPQYYGYTF. The CDR3, as DNA: TGTGCCAGCAGCCAAGATCTCCAGCCCCAGTACTATGGCTACACCTTC.

The rearrangement uses TRBV5-1 and TRBJ2-5; D unclear. This CDR3 is built from 14 residues. V was cut by 4 bases and J by 0 bases, with 10 bases left in between. Germline values: CDR1 SGHRS, CDR2 YFSETQ. In nucleotides, the CDR3 is TGCGCCAGCAGCATGTCAGGCAACCAAGAGACCCAGTACTTC. It encodes CASSMSGNQETQYF.

This clonotype was seen only a few times. The J gene is TRBJ2-1, the V gene TRBV2; D is unresolved. Trimming pared 0 bases from V and 0 bases from J, leaving 6 bases between. The CDR3 length is 15 residues. Germline values: CDR1 SNHLY, CDR2 FYNNEI. The CDR3 loop reads CASSEALGSYNEQFF. The CDR3 bases are TGTGCCAGCAGTGAAGCCCTGGGCTCCTACAATGAGCAGTTCTTC.

The rearrangement uses TRBV27 and TRBJ2-1, with TRBD1 matching 9 bases. Trimming removed 2 bases from V and 6 bases from J; junction bases left unmatched: 8. Germline V gene data show CDR1 as MNHEY and CDR2 as SMNVEV (reference sequence). This CDR3 has 16 amino acids. CDR3 DNA sequence: TGTGCCAGCAGTTTACTCCCGGGACAGGGTATCAATGAGCAGTTCTTC. As protein: CASSLLPGQGINEQFF.

At least ten counts were recorded for this clonotype. The V call is TRBV7-6, the J call TRBJ2-3; TRBD1 matches at 8 bases. Germline trimming cut 4 bases from V and 2 bases from J; bases unmatched to any gene: 5. Germline CDR1 is SGHVS and CDR2 is FNYEAQ. The CDR3 consists of 15 residues. Here the CDR3 reads CASSYGQGDTDTQYF. The CDR3, as DNA: TGTGCCAGCAGCTATGGACAGGGAGACACAGATACGCAGTATTTT.

This clonotype was detected ten times or more. The genes are TRBV28 and TRBJ1-2, with D hard to call. Germline lookup yields CDR1 MDHEN and CDR2 SYDVKM. V dropped 8 bases and J dropped 3 bases, with 16 bases sitting between them. CDR3 length equals 14 residues. CDR3 DNA: TGTGCCAGCGTCGAAACGGGTCTAGACTATGGCTACACCTTC. Its protein is CASVETGLDYGYTF.

The CDR3 spells CASSQRLAGSPQYF. DNA of the CDR3: TGTGCCAGCAGCCAGAGGCTAGCGGGGAGCCCGCAGTATTTT. This rearrangement joins TRBV3-1 to TRBJ2-3; TRBD2 matches at 9 bases. CDR3 length: 14 amino acids. The V and J ends lost 3 bases and 10 bases, in that order; junction bases with no gene match: 8. Germline-derived CDR1 and CDR2 are LGHDT and YNNKEL (reference sequence).

The chain recombines TRBV20-1 with TRBJ2-3, with a tentative D call TRBD2 (7 bases). Trimming left V 0 bases short and J 6 bases short, with 13 bases between. The CDR3 is made up of 14 amino acids. Germline CDR1 and CDR2: DFQATT and SNEGSKA (reference sequence). This chain's CDR3 is CSAREFGGPDTQYF. CDR3 nucleotide sequence: TGCAGTGCTAGAGAATTCGGGGGGCCGGATACGCAGTATTTT.

This clonotype was seen only a few times. A much bigger clone sits one base away, suggesting this may be a read error. The chain joins TRBV18 to TRBJ2-3, with a tentative D call TRBD1 (6 bases). There are 14 residues in the CDR3. CDR1 is KGHSH and CDR2 is LQKENI in the germline V gene. CDR3 amino acids: CASSPLGDTDAQYF. The CDR3 bases are TGTGCCAGCTCACCGTTGGGGGACACAGATGCGCAGTATTTT.

This clonotype was counted many times. This chain joins TRBV11-2 and TRBJ1-1, with D uncertain. Germline V gene lookup returns CDR1 SGHAT and CDR2 FQNNGV. V lost 5 bases and J 4 bases, leaving 17 bases between the germline ends. The CDR3 is 15 residues long. DNA of the CDR3: TGTGCCAGCAGCCCCCGGGTCAGGCCCGTCACTGAAGCTTTCTTT. It codes for CASSPRVRPVTEAFF. The full variable domain, completed using reference TRBV11-2 and TRBJ1-1, is EAGVAQSPRYKIIEKRQSVAFWCNPISGHATLYWYQQILGQGPKLLIQFQNNGVVDDSQLPKDRFSAERLKGVDSTLKIQPAKLEDSAVYLCASSPRVRPVTEAFFGQGTRLTVV.

The sample holds many counts of this clonotype. The chain combines TRBV3-1 with TRBJ1-2, with D hard to call. The CDR3 is 15 amino acids. Per the germline V gene, CDR1 is LGHDT and CDR2 is YNNKEL (reference sequence). Trimming took 3 bases from V and 0 from J, leaving 11 bases between them. CDR3 protein: CASSQGAGSNYGYTF. The DNA for the CDR3 is TGTGCCAGCAGCCAGGGCGCCGGGTCTAACTATGGCTACACCTTC.

This clonotype was counted only a few times. The gene calls are TRBV6-9 and TRBJ2-1, with a weak D call TRBD2 (6 bases). CDR1 and CDR2 from the germline V gene are MNHGY and SVAAGI. The V end lost 4 bases, the J end lost 3 bases, and 10 bases lay between the germline ends. The CDR3 has 14 amino acids. The CDR3 region is CASSSQGGYNEQFF. The CDR3 DNA sequence: TGTGCCAGCAGTTCCCAGGGAGGCTACAATGAGCAGTTCTTC.

This clonotype was seen a few times. The J gene is TRBJ2-7, the V gene TRBV5-6; 9 positions agree with TRBD1. In germline, CDR1 is SGHDT, CDR2 YYEEEE. After removal of 5 bases from V and 4 bases from J, the junction contained 10 bases not matched to a gene. The CDR3 is 15 residues long. CDR3: CASSPLGTGLYEQYF. DNA of the CDR3: TGTGCCAGCAGTCCCCTGGGGACAGGGCTTTACGAGCAGTACTTC.

This clonotype was detected many times. The CDR3 DNA reads TGCGCCAGCAGCCAGGGACGGATGAACACTGAAGCTTTCTTT. Translating gives CASSQGRMNTEAFF. The chain carries TRBV4-1 and TRBJ1-1; D may be TRBD1 (5 bases). The V and J ends lost 3 bases and 0 bases respectively, with 8 bases between them. Germline V gives CDR1 MGHRA, CDR2 YSYEKL. The length of the CDR3 is 14 residues.

This clonotype was detected ten times or more. J is TRBJ2-3 and V is TRBV20-1, with D tentatively TRBD2 (6 bases). With 4 bases removed from V and 4 bases from J, the gap between germline ends came to 15 bases. Germline assignment: CDR1 DFQATT and CDR2 SNEGSKA (reference sequence). The CDR3 spans 14 residues. The CDR3: CSAKNSGDPDTQYF. The DNA of the CDR3 is TGCAGTGCTAAGAATAGCGGAGACCCAGATACGCAGTATTTT.

This clonotype has more than one count but fewer than ten. The germline gene is not matched at one end of the junction; a read error may be the cause. The CDR3 is CASSLGVHTDSTYNEQFF. The CDR3 nucleotides are TGTGCCAGCAGCTTGGGGGTTCACACCGACTCAACCTACAATGAGCAGTTCTTC. The genes are TRBV5-1 and TRBJ2-1, with D perhaps TRBD1 or TRBD2 (5 bases each). Germline-derived CDR1 and CDR2 are SGHRS and YFSETQ. The CDR3 is 18 amino acids.

The rearrangement links TRBV6-5 to TRBJ2-4, with D unclear. From germline, CDR1 is MNHEY and CDR2 SVGAGI. V was trimmed by 3 bases and J by 9 bases, leaving 12 bases between them. The CDR3 is 13 amino acids. CDR3 in amino acids: CASSYEFLGIQYF. The CDR3 DNA follows: TGTGCCAGCAGTTATGAGTTTCTAGGCATTCAGTACTTC.

The chain carries TRBV6-2 or TRBV6-3 and TRBJ2-5; a weak D match, TRBD1 (6 bases). Germline V lookup: CDR1 MNHEY, CDR2 SVGEGT. The CDR3 loop spans 13 amino acids. Deletions cut 7 bases from V and 5 bases from J, with 14 bases between. The CDR3 protein is CASTPQGWETQYF. The CDR3 nucleotides read TGTGCCAGCACCCCACAGGGTTGGGAGACCCAGTACTTC.

This clonotype showed up many times. Compared with germline, one end of the junction differs, possibly owing to a read error. The CDR3 DNA reads TGTGCCAGCAGCTATGGAGGCTCCGAAATCTATGGCTCCACCTTC. Protein: CASSYGGSEIYGSTF. The chain uses TRBV5-5 and TRBJ1-2; D is uncertain. Germline V lookup: CDR1 SGHKS, CDR2 YYEKEE (reference sequence). The CDR3 spans 15 residues.

This clonotype was found many times. The V and J genes are TRBV7-3 and TRBJ2-3; 11 bases are a match to TRBD2. Germline V gene lookup returns CDR1 SGHTA and CDR2 FQGTGA. CDR3 length equals 18 residues. J was trimmed by 3 bases and V by 1 base; bases with no gene match: 9. The CDR3 loop is CASSLSPASGGITDTQYF. CDR3 sequence (DNA): TGTGCCAGCAGCTTAAGTCCCGCTAGCGGGGGGATTACAGATACGCAGTATTTT. The entire variable domain, with the rest obtained from reference TRBV7-3 and TRBJ2-3, is as follows: GAGVSQTPSNKVTEKGKYVELRCDPISGHTALYWYRQSLGQGPEFLIYFQGTGAADDSGLPNDRFFAVRPEGSVSTLKIQRTERGDSAVYLCASSLSPASGGITDTQYFGPGTRLTVL.

In regard to this clonotype: This likely traces to a read error, being one base from a far larger clone. The chain has TRBV7-9 and TRBJ2-3; D might be TRBD1 (6 bases). V lost 7 bases and J 3 bases, leaving 20 bases between the germline ends. CDR1 is SEHNR and CDR2 is FQNEAQ in the germline V gene (reference sequence). The CDR3 consists of 16 residues. CDR3 DNA sequence: TGTGCCAGCATCCAAGATCGAGGGGGTAGTACAGATACGCAGTATTTT. Translated, it gives CASIQDRGGSTDTQYF.

This clonotype was observed many times. This sequence joins TRBV30 and TRBJ1-4; a weak D match, TRBD1 (5 bases). V shed 4 bases and J shed 7 bases, with 13 bases lying between them. Germline assignment: CDR1 GTSNPN and CDR2 SVGIG (reference sequence). CDR3 length: 13 residues. The chain's CDR3 is CAWNQGLGEKLFF. CDR3 in DNA: TGTGCCTGGAATCAGGGACTCGGTGAAAAACTGTTTTTT.

Notes on this clonotype: A read error may explain this, as a much larger clone is one base away. V is TRBV7-9 and J is TRBJ1-5; D is possibly TRBD1 (5 bases). The CDR3 is 13 amino acids. V was pared by 8 bases and J by 6 bases, with 14 bases between. Germline V gene sequence: CDR1 SEHNR, CDR2 FQNEAQ (reference sequence). The CDR3 region has the DNA TGTGCCAGCGGCCCAAACGGGGGTCAGCCCCAGCATTTT. Translation gives CASGPNGGQPQHF.